A single sample is the source of the 32 T cell receptor beta chains below, sequenced in a study of CD8 T cells in ankylosing spondylitis. Findings of the study overall: Ankylosing spondylitis blood seemed to carry a telltale TCR beta motif made of fewer than ten highly homologous variants.

These receptors' antigens are unknown. TCRdb re-derived calls from the 5' RACE reads in MiXCR, one entry per CDR3 protein. The table shows 350,000 to 550,000 distinct CDR3 sequences, with around 26% occurring only once. Sequencing was performed on blood, either unsorted or a sorted T cell fraction (not recorded which). These receptors all stem from a male donor with ankylosing spondylitis.

This clonotype was counted a few times. The rearrangement uses TRBV28 and TRBJ1-5, with 9 bases aligning to TRBD1. The germline V gene encodes CDR1 MDHEN and CDR2 SYDVKM. The CDR3 length is 15 residues. J gave up 9 bases and V 6 bases, and 12 bases lay outside the gene matches. CDR3 nucleotide sequence: TGTGCCAGCAGACCCTCTACAGGGGGCATAAGGCCCCAGCATTTT. Translation: CASRPSTGGIRPQHF.

The chain recombines TRBV5-1 with TRBJ2-1; 7 bases match TRBD2. Germline V gene data show CDR1 as SGHRS and CDR2 as YFSETQ. V lost 5 bases to trimming and J lost 0 bases; unmatched junction nucleotides: 2. This CDR3 has 14 residues. The chain's CDR3 is CASRLATSYNEQFF. CDR3 coding DNA: TGCGCCAGCAGACTAGCGACCTCCTACAATGAGCAGTTCTTC.

This clonotype turned up a few times. This chain joins TRBV5-1 and TRBJ2-7; 7 bases map to TRBD2. This CDR3 has 15 residues. Germline values: CDR1 SGHRS, CDR2 YFSETQ. V lost 0 bases and J lost 0; bases outside the gene matches: 3. Here the CDR3 DNA reads TGCGCCAGCAGCTTGGTAGTAGCGGGCTCCTACGAGCAGTACTTC. Its translation: CASSLVVAGSYEQYF.

The chain employs TRBV7-2 and TRBJ1-2; a possible D gene is TRBD1 (5 bases). The V end was cut by 1 base, the J end by 8 bases, with 14 bases between. CDR1 and CDR2 from the germline V gene are SGHTA and FQGNSA. CDR3 length: 14 amino acids. The CDR3 loop reads CASSLGQSNWGYTF. CDR3 nucleotides: TGTGCCAGCAGCTTAGGACAGTCGAACTGGGGCTACACCTTC.

This clonotype was observed a few times. The chain is built from TRBV19 and TRBJ2-5; D is unclear. CDR3 length equals 13 residues. CDR1 is LNHDA and CDR2 is SQIVND in the germline V gene (reference sequence). V was pared by 5 bases and J by 5 bases, with 12 bases between. This CDR3 is CASSPRVGETQYF. The CDR3 DNA sequence: TGTGCCAGTAGTCCCCGGGTCGGGGAGACCCAGTACTTC.

The rearrangement uses TRBV5-1 and TRBJ2-5, with D perhaps TRBD2 (6 bases). Trimming shortened V by 2 bases and J by 4 bases, and 15 bases separated the two germline ends. The CDR3 has 15 residues. Per the germline V gene, CDR1 is SGHRS and CDR2 is YFSETQ. CDR3 in amino acids: CASSLRGESGETQYF. DNA of the CDR3: TGCGCCAGCAGCTTACGCGGGGAGTCTGGAGAGACCCAGTACTTC.

This clonotype was seen more than once but under ten times. The chain couples TRBV5-4 to TRBJ2-3; possible D gene TRBD2, 6 bases. The CDR3 spans 15 residues. V gave up 4 bases and J gave up 2 bases, with 14 bases separating them. The germline CDR1 and CDR2 sequences are SGHNT and YYREEE (reference sequence). The DNA for the CDR3 is TGTGCCAGCAGCCCCTGGGGAGGCGCCACAGATACGCAGTATTTT. This codes for CASSPWGGATDTQYF.

The chain joins TRBV7-2 to TRBJ1-4, with D tentatively TRBD1 (6 bases). CDR3 length equals 15 residues. V was trimmed by 1 base and J by 7 bases, leaving 13 bases between them. Per germline, CDR1 SGHTA and CDR2 FQGNSA. CDR3 nucleotides: TGTGCCAGCAGCTTAGTTGGGACACCATCTGAAAAACTGTTTTTT. Amino acids: CASSLVGTPSEKLFF.

This clonotype was counted only a few times. This chain joins TRBV20-1 and TRBJ1-5; the match to TRBD1 covers 9 bases. Trimming at V came to 6 bases and at J to 4 bases, leaving 4 bases not matched to a gene. The CDR3 loop spans 13 amino acids. Germline V gene lookup returns CDR1 DFQATT and CDR2 SNEGSKA (reference sequence). The CDR3, as DNA: TGCAGTGCCCACGGACAGGGGAATCAGCCCCAGCATTTT. This sequence encodes CSAHGQGNQPQHF.

This rearrangement joins TRBV11-2 to TRBJ1-6, with unresolved D. Deletions cut 0 bases from V and 12 bases from J, with 6 bases between. This CDR3 contains 12 residues. Looked up from germline, CDR1 is SGHAT and CDR2 is FQNNGV. DNA for the CDR3: TGTGCCAGCAGCTTAGATTGGGAACCCCTCCACTTT. Amino acid sequence: CASSLDWEPLHF.

The chain carries TRBV11-2 and TRBJ2-5; the D is unclear. CDR1 and CDR2 (germline): SGHAT, FQNNGV. The CDR3 is 12 amino acids. V was trimmed by 7 bases and J by 5 bases, leaving 11 bases between them. Here the CDR3 reads CASNAGFETQYF. CDR3 nucleotide sequence: TGTGCCAGCAACGCAGGTTTTGAGACCCAGTACTTC.

A few counts support this clonotype. V usage is TRBV5-1 and J usage is TRBJ2-1; 7 positions agree with TRBD2. The CDR3 is made up of 14 amino acids. Trimming cost V 5 bases and J 8 bases; bases outside gene matches: 10. Germline values: CDR1 SGHRS, CDR2 YFSETQ. The CDR3 here is CASRLGGSFDEQFF. The CDR3 DNA sequence: TGCGCCAGCAGGCTGGGCGGGAGCTTCGATGAGCAGTTCTTC.

There are a few counts of this clonotype. CDR3 DNA: TGTGCCAGCAGTTTTCGAGATAGTGTTTCACCCCTCCACTTT. It codes for CASSFRDSVSPLHF. The J gene is TRBJ1-6, the V gene TRBV28; D unresolved. CDR3 length: 14 amino acids. The V end was cut by 3 bases, the J end by 9 bases, with 12 bases between. Germline V gene data show CDR1 as MDHEN and CDR2 as SYDVKM. The full variable domain, in which reference TRBV28 and TRBJ1-6 provide the parts outside the CDR3, is DVKVTQSSRYLVKRTGEKVFLECVQDMDHENMFWYRQDPGLGLRLIYFSYDVKMKEKGDIPEGYSVSREKKERFSLILESASTNQTSMYLCASSFRDSVSPLHFGNGTRLTVT.

This chain links TRBV28 with TRBJ2-1, with TRBD2 matching 14 bases. Germline V lookup: CDR1 MDHEN, CDR2 SYDVKM. This CDR3 spans 14 amino acids. Trimming cost V 8 bases and J 4 bases; bases outside gene matches: 1. The DNA for the CDR3 is TGTGCCAGCTGGACTAGCGGGAGGTACAATGAGCAGTTCTTC. Protein sequence: CASWTSGRYNEQFF.

This clonotype was detected only a few times. The chain employs TRBV5-5 and TRBJ2-1, with TRBD2 matching 9 bases. Germline trimming cut 2 bases from V and 0 bases from J; bases unmatched to any gene: 9. Germline values: CDR1 SGHKS, CDR2 YYEKEE (reference sequence). This CDR3 has 18 amino acids. The CDR3 DNA follows: TGTGCCAGCAGCTTAATTAATAGCGGGAGTTTCTCCTACAATGAGCAGTTCTTC. Translation gives CASSLINSGSFSYNEQFF.

This clonotype was counted only a few times. The chain joins TRBV3-1 to TRBJ1-5; 11 nucleotides align to TRBD1. J lost 6 bases, V lost 1 base, and 5 bases had no gene match. The CDR3 contains 16 residues. Looked up from germline, CDR1 is LGHDT and CDR2 is YNNKEL (reference sequence). CDR3 sequence: CASSQGGTGGRQPQHF. CDR3 bases: TGTGCCAGCAGCCAAGGGGGGACAGGGGGACGTCAGCCCCAGCATTTT.

This clonotype was counted a few times. J is TRBJ2-2 and V is TRBV10-2, with D hard to call. V gave up 2 bases and J gave up 2 bases, with 9 bases separating them. Germline CDR1 reads WSHSY; CDR2 reads SAAADI. CDR3 length: 15 residues. The CDR3 is CASSERSDNTGELFF. The CDR3 DNA sequence: TGCGCCAGCAGTGAGCGGAGCGACAACACCGGGGAGCTGTTTTTT.

This clonotype was picked up many times. V is TRBV29-1 and J is TRBJ2-3; unclear D gene. This CDR3 region has 12 residues. Germline CDR1 is SQVTM and CDR2 is ANQGSEA. V lost 2 bases and J lost 0, with 3 bases in between. The DNA of the CDR3 is TGCAGCGTTGAAACGAGCACAGATACGCAGTATTTT. It codes for CSVETSTDTQYF.

This clonotype was recorded at least ten times. CDR3 region: CASSNWTSGKPYEQYV. The DNA of the CDR3 is TGTGCCAGTTCGAACTGGACTAGCGGGAAGCCCTACGAGCAGTACGTC. This chain joins TRBV12-3 or TRBV12-4 and TRBJ2-7; 12 bases align to TRBD2. The CDR3 spans 16 residues. The V segment lost 9 bases and the J segment 2 bases; nucleotides outside the gene matches: 11.

This clonotype was found a few times. The chain is built from TRBV24-1 and TRBJ2-3; tentatively, D is TRBD1 (6 bases). The V end was cut by 6 bases, the J end by 3 bases, with 15 bases between. Germline assignment: CDR1 KGHDR and CDR2 SFDVKD. CDR3 length: 15 amino acids. The CDR3 coding sequence is TGTGCCACCAGTCCACCCCGCGGACAGACAGATACGCAGTATTTT. This sequence encodes CATSPPRGQTDTQYF.

This clonotype has a handful of counts. The chain has TRBV25-1 and TRBJ2-1, with 9 bases identical to TRBD2. CDR1 and CDR2 from the germline V gene are MGHDK and SYGVNS. V trimming: 3 bases; J trimming: 9 bases; junction bases outside the gene matches: 12. CDR3 length equals 16 residues. Written as DNA, the CDR3 is TGTGCCAGCAGTGACACACAAGCGGGAGGCCGGGGTGAGCAGTTCTTC. The encoded protein is CASSDTQAGGRGEQFF.

In its sample, this clonotype was seen a few times. This chain links TRBV27 with TRBJ1-2; no reliable D call. V was shortened by 5 bases and J by 6 bases, with 13 bases between the two germline ends. CDR1 is MNHEY and CDR2 is SMNVEV in the germline V gene (reference sequence). The CDR3 runs to 13 residues. CDR3 DNA sequence: TGTGCCAGCAGTCCCCTCCGCGGGGATGGCTACACCTTC. Its protein is CASSPLRGDGYTF.

The J gene is TRBJ2-3, the V gene TRBV27, with 14 positions matching TRBD2. The CDR3 sequence is 15 residues long. Germline CDR1 MNHEY, CDR2 SMNVEV (reference sequence). V gave up 5 bases and J gave up 4 bases; unmatched junction bases: 2. CDR3 amino acids: CASSGGLAGADTQYF. CDR3 nucleotide sequence: TGTGCCAGCAGTGGGGGACTAGCGGGAGCAGATACGCAGTATTTT.

The chain combines TRBV12-3 or TRBV12-4 with TRBJ2-1; possibly TRBD1 for D (6 bases). Trimming took off 0 bases at V and 10 bases at J, with 13 bases between the two ends. The CDR3 is 14 residues long. The CDR3 coding sequence is TGTGCCAGCAGTTTAGCGGGAGAGGGGGTGGAGCAGTTCTTC. Translating it yields CASSLAGEGVEQFF.

The chain employs TRBV7-2 and TRBJ2-2, with D possibly matching TRBD2 (5 bases). Germline V gene data show CDR1 as SGHTA and CDR2 as FQGNSA. CDR3 length equals 12 residues. Trimming took off 5 bases at V and 9 bases at J, with 10 bases between the two ends. CDR3 in amino acids: CASSPERRELFF. The CDR3, as DNA: TGTGCCAGCAGCCCCGAGCGGCGGGAGCTGTTTTTT. Complete variable domain (other parts from reference TRBV7-2 and TRBJ2-2): GAGVSQSPSNKVTEKGKDVELRCDPISGHTALYWYRQSLGQGLEFLIYFQGNSAPDKSGLPSDRFSAERTGGSVSTLTIQRTQQEDSAVYLCASSPERRELFFGEGSRLTVL.

This clonotype was seen only a few times. The genes are TRBV20-1 and TRBJ2-7; possibly TRBD1 or TRBD2 for D (7 bases each). Trimming removed 4 bases at V and 0 bases at J, with 16 bases between. The V gene's germline CDR1 is DFQATT and CDR2 SNEGSKA (reference sequence). The CDR3 is 15 residues long. CDR3 sequence: CSAISGKGASYEQYF. CDR3 bases: TGCAGTGCTATAAGCGGGAAGGGGGCCTCCTACGAGCAGTACTTC.

This chain links TRBV10-3 with TRBJ1-6; D call uncertain. V was pared by 3 bases and J by 0 bases, with 12 bases between. In germline, CDR1 is ENHRY, CDR2 SYGVKD. There are 17 residues in the CDR3. The CDR3 region has the DNA TGTGCCATCAGTGAAGTTTCGGGAAACTCCTATAATTCACCCCTCCACTTT. This sequence encodes CAISEVSGNSYNSPLHF.

The rearrangement links TRBV12-3 or TRBV12-4 to TRBJ2-1, with TRBD2 matching over 14 bases. V lost 6 bases to trimming and J lost 8 bases; unmatched junction nucleotides: 6. The CDR3 runs to 15 residues. The DNA for the CDR3 is TGTGCCAGCAGCCCGACTAGCGGGAGGGCGGATGAGCAGTTCTTC. Translated, it gives CASSPTSGRADEQFF.

This clonotype was detected only a few times. The chain links TRBV12-3 or TRBV12-4 to TRBJ2-1; 7 bases map to TRBD2. The CDR3 totals 16 residues. Germline trimming cut 6 bases from V and 0 bases from J; bases unmatched to any gene: 8. The CDR3 DNA is TGTGCCAGCAGCTCCCCGGGAGGACCCTCCTACAATGAGCAGTTCTTC. Its translation is CASSSPGGPSYNEQFF.

The chain uses TRBV20-1 and TRBJ2-5, with 8 bases identical to TRBD1. The CDR3 length is 14 residues. The germline V gene has CDR1 DFQATT and CDR2 SNEGSKA (reference sequence). Trimming cost V 2 bases and J 5 bases; bases outside gene matches: 7. The chain's CDR3 is CSARPQGAWETQYF. The CDR3 DNA sequence: TGCAGTGCTAGACCCCAGGGGGCTTGGGAGACCCAGTACTTC.

The chain joins TRBV27 to TRBJ2-7; a weak D match, TRBD2 (5 bases). This CDR3 contains 13 residues. The V end lost 8 bases, the J end lost 5 bases, and 16 bases lay between the germline ends. Germline loops: CDR1 MNHEY, CDR2 SMNVEV (reference sequence). The CDR3, as DNA: TGTGCCAGCGGACCTAGCTATCCCAACGAGCAGTACTTC. As protein: CASGPSYPNEQYF.

In this sample, this clonotype turned up a few times. J is TRBJ1-3 and V is TRBV3-1; possible D gene TRBD1, 6 bases. The germline V gene encodes CDR1 LGHDT and CDR2 YNNKEL (reference sequence). The CDR3 runs to 15 residues. V was trimmed by 7 bases and J by 2 bases, leaving 15 bases between them. The CDR3 coding sequence is TGTGCCAGCACATCAGGGGAGGACCCTGGAAACACCATATATTTT. This translates into CASTSGEDPGNTIYF.